This T cell receptor beta chain derives from a study of T-cell memory formation after mild COVID-19 (dated by TCRdb to about 2021). In the study overall: TCR sequence clusters from the two donors were largely donor specific. The cohort was made up of two young adult volunteers, one female and one male, who were previously healthy. In two donors, T-cell clones that expanded and contracted after mild COVID-19 were tracked by sequencing TCRalpha and TCRbeta repertoires over time. Summary of the overall study and its limitations: Clones contracting from day 15 to 85 had balanced CD4/CD8 phenotypes, while a second wave expanding from day 15 to 37 was biased towards CD4+. The study included only a couple of mild cases, and larger cohorts that include severe cases with pre-infection samples were judged to be necessary. Some responding clones were detected in pre-infection memory, which suggested that pre-existing cross-reactive memory T cells had joined the SARS-CoV-2 response. SARS-CoV-2 specificity of the second-wave clones peaking on day 37 was not confirmed. Contracting CD4+ clones were found mainly in CM and EM memory subsets, while CD8+ clones were enriched in EMRA.

Reads for this sample came from an Illumina NovaSeq 6000. Using 5'RACE with constant-segment primers, TCRalpha and TCRbeta cDNA libraries were constructed, with sample barcodes and unique molecular identifiers added in the process. Trizol reagent was used to extract RNA from every sample. Amplification of the libraries took two PCR steps, and the second step added a second sample barcode plus Illumina TruSeq adapters. Sequencing of libraries was performed on an Illumina NovaSeq with 2 x 150 bp paired-end reads. Concerning the study's data processing: Demultiplexing of reads and collapsing into UMI-guided consensus sequences were performed with migec v1.2.7. Using mixcr v2.1.11, UMI consensuses were aligned to TRA and TRB V and J templates and then assembled into clonotypes. A clonotype was counted as expanded or contracted only when both edgeR and NoisET called the clonotype significant, with the noise models trained on biological replicates. For edgeR calls, the thresholds were a false discovery rate-adjusted p below 0.01 and a log2 fold-change of 1. As an exploratory analysis of dynamics, max-normalized trajectories of the 1000 most abundant clonotypes were examined by PCA with hierarchical clustering. Separately sequenced CD4+ and CD8+ repertoires were used to assign the CD4 or CD8 phenotype of responding clones. TCRdb passed the public sequencing reads through fastp at Q25 and MiXCR, retaining productive beta sequences. Rows are combined by CDR3 protein, so each entry shows the most common genes and DNA. The V and J calls come from TCRdb's annotation, not from the publication. The sample data list 340,000 or so distinct CDR3 sequences, and 10% to 15% of these were observed just once. About a fifth of the sample rests with the top ten.

PBMCs were isolated by Ficoll-Paque density gradient centrifugation. In this sample, this clonotype turned up once. Which antigen it targets is not known. No much larger clone exists at a distance of one base, and base qualities are not known. A single read is weak support. Including the terminal cysteine and phenylalanine, the CDR3 comprises 13 residues. The entry retains the CDR3 DNA only, 39 bases that are in frame from base 1. CDR1 SNHLY and CDR2 FYNNEI are derived from the germline V gene. The junction shows trimming of 8 bases on V and 2 bases on J, and the gene matches do not reach 6 bases of it.

The TCR originated in a man younger than 35 who had mild COVID-19 (a few samples of this study predate the infection). The sample titles of this study are shuffled in the database, so cell type and time point are left out; the donor was told from shared clones. Recombination joined TRBV2 with TRBJ2-7, with TRBD1 matching 7 junction bases. Input material: PBMCs or a T cell subset sorted from them (not recorded which). The nucleotide sequence reads as follows: TGTGCCAGCGAGCCGGGACAGACCTACGAGCAGTACTTC. Translation gives CASEPGQTYEQYF. With the rest looked up from the reference TRBV2 and TRBJ2-7 genes rather than sequenced, the full variable domain is EPEVTQTPSHQVTQMGQEVILRCVPISNHLYFYWYRQILGQKVEFLVSFYNNEISEKSEIFDDQFSVERPDGSNFTLKIRSTKLEDSAMYFCASEPGQTYEQYFGPGTRLTVT.